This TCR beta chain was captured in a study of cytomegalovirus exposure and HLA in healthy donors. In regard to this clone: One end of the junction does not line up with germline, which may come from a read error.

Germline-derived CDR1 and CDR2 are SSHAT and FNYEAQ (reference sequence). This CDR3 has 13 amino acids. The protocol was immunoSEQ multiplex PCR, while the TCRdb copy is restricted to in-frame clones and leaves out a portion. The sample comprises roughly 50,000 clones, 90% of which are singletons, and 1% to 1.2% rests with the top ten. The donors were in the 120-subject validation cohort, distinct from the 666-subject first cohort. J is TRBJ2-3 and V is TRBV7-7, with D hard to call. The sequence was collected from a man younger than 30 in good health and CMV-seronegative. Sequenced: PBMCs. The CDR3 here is CASSLSSTDTQYF. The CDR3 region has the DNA TGTGCTAGCAGCTTAAGTAGTACAGATACGCAGTATTTT.